This is a list of T cell receptor beta chains from one sample in a study of response to subunit inactivated influenza vaccine. MiXCR, applied by TCRdb to the RT-PCR reads, yields one record per CDR3 protein. The sample shows approximately 530,000 distinct CDR3 sequences, 6.5% to 8% of them seen only once. Source: PBMCs from blood, taken less than 30 months after vaccination. These TCRs come from a man in his fifties or sixties who received an inactivated influenza vaccine. CDR3s include the opening cysteine and the closing phenylalanine or tryptophan. The order of the fields is clone size, D gene, V gene, J gene, CDR3 DNA, CDR3 protein. D genes are given only for firm matches. The size field is filled for only some rows; it gives once, few, many or a size class.

-,-,TRBV20-1,TRBJ2-3,TGCAGTGCTAGAACCGGGACTCTACCGCGAAACTGGGATACGCAGTATTTT,CSARTGTLPRNWDTQYF
many,-,TRBV5-1,TRBJ2-5,TGCGCCAGCAGCTTCAACGGCGCCCGGGAGACCCAGTACTTC,CASSFNGARETQYF
-,-,TRBV15,TRBJ2-7,TGTGCCACCAGCAGCCTAGGGGGTCCCTACGAGCAGTACTTC,CATSSLGGPYEQYF
few,TRBD1,TRBV20-1,TRBJ1-1,TGCAGTGCTAGACTTAAAGGGACAGTCCCTGAAGCTTTCTTT,CSARLKGTVPEAFF
few,-,TRBV7-2,TRBJ2-3,TGTGCCAGCAGCTTTTTGTGGGGCCGATACCCAGATACGCAGTATTTT,CASSFLWGRYPDTQYF
many,-,TRBV6-5,TRBJ1-5,TGTGCCAGCAGTTACAATCGGGATCAGCCCCAGCATTTT,CASSYNRDQPQHF
few,-,TRBV5-1,TRBJ2-5,TGCGCCAGCAGCCGATCAGAGTGGGAGACCCAGTACTTC,CASSRSEWETQYF
few,TRBD1,TRBV3-1,TRBJ1-1,TGTGCCAGCAGCCAAATTGGACAGGGAAATACTGAAGCTTTCTTT,CASSQIGQGNTEAFF
-,-,TRBV5-1,TRBJ1-1,TGCGCCAGCAGCTTTAACAGGAACACTGAAGCTTTCTTT,CASSFNRNTEAFF
-,TRBD2,TRBV12-3/TRBV12-4,TRBJ2-2,TGTGCCAGCAGCTCCAGCGGGACGGGCACCGGGGAGCTGTTTTTT,CASSSSGTGTGELFF
many,-,TRBV19,TRBJ1-5,TGTGCCAGTGGTGGGGGCTCAAGGAATCAGCCCCAGCATTTT,CASGGGSRNQPQHF
few,-,TRBV7-9,TRBJ2-2,TGTGCCAGCAGCGCCGCAGGGGAGTACACCGGGGAGCTGTTTTTT,CASSAAGEYTGELFF
-,-,TRBV14,TRBJ2-5,TGTGCCAGCAGCCAGGGCCCTTGGGAGACCCAGTACTTC,CASSQGPWETQYF
-,TRBD2,TRBV6-2/TRBV6-3,TRBJ2-1,TGTGCCAGCAGTTACCCCCTAGCGGGAGTGGGTAATGAGCAGTTCTTC,CASSYPLAGVGNEQFF
many,-,TRBV20-1,TRBJ2-3,TGCAGTGCTAGGGTCTGGAGCACAGATACGCAGTATTTT,CSARVWSTDTQYF
few,-,TRBV2,TRBJ2-5,TGTGCCAGCAGTGTCGCCAGACAAGAGACCCAGTACTTC,CASSVARQETQYF
many,TRBD2,TRBV5-1,TRBJ2-1,TGCGCCAGCAGCTGGACTAGCGGGGGGATAGGATACAATGAGCAGTTCTTC,CASSWTSGGIGYNEQFF
-,-,TRBV10-3,TRBJ2-3,TGTGCCACCAGGGGGGCGTCCCCGAACACAGATACGCAGTATTTT,CATRGASPNTDTQYF
few,TRBD2,TRBV20-1,TRBJ2-3,TGCAGTGTTGAGGGGGTAGCGGGGGCCCCAAGCACAGATACGCAGTATTTT,CSVEGVAGAPSTDTQYF